The clone carrying this T cell receptor (beta chain) was seen more than once but under ten times. Its antigen is currently unknown. The CDR3 sequence is 15 residues long. V lost 5 bases and J lost 5; bases outside the gene matches: 5. Germline V gene lookup returns CDR1 MRHNA and CDR2 SNTAGT. The data stem from a study of cytomegalovirus exposure and HLA in healthy donors. Study conclusions and caveats: Per a prior analysis, the majority of TCR beta V segments were productive roughly 87% or roughly 30% of the time. Analyses of presence and absence presupposed an approximately uniform sequencing depth across donors. The listing of roughly 160 TCR beta chains classed them as cytomegalovirus-associated.

Primers included in the PCR were 60 Vbeta and 13 Jbeta primers. Original processing methods: Roughly 80 million unique TCR beta chains, some 9.9 million shared, were counted in a later analysis. Some clones are missing from TCRdb's copy, which holds only in-frame ones; the method was immunoSEQ multiplex PCR. Clone size and V and J calls were adopted from that table, with D and trimming inferred from the DNA. The top ten hold 4.5% to 6% of the sample, which has 110,000 to 150,000 clones, approximately 77% seen once. The chain employs TRBV6-4 and TRBJ2-2; 10 bases are shared with TRBD1. The sequenced sample was PBMCs. The receptor comes from a woman aged 45-60 years in good health and CMV-seronegative. DNA for the CDR3: TGTGCCAGCAGTTCGGGACAGGGGAGTACCGGGGAGCTGTTTTTT. Its protein product is CASSSGQGSTGELFF.